This T cell receptor (beta chain) was profiled in a study of T-cell reconstitution after alpha-beta-depleted transplantation in children. General study points: A year post-transplant, T-cell counts and diversity derived mostly from newly produced T cells.

Unique molecular identifiers were used to barcode this TCRbeta library. TCRdb fed the PCR reads into MiXCR, producing one record per CDR3 protein. The sample carries around 580,000 distinct CDR3 sequences, 27% recorded once. For this clonotype: Its antigen is unidentified.

Trimming cost V 7 bases and J 3 bases; bases outside gene matches: 3. The CDR3 sequence is 13 residues long. Germline CDR1 and CDR2: ENHRY and SYGVKD. The chain couples TRBV10-3 to TRBJ2-1; 7 bases agree with TRBD1. The material sequenced was PBMCs, taken before TCRalphabeta/CD19-depleted stem cell transplant. The receptor was derived from a boy under three years old with Wiskott-Aldrich syndrome, due to receive a stem cell transplant. CDR3 sequence reads: CAIKDRVYNEQFF. DNA for the CDR3: TGTGCCATCAAAGACAGGGTCTACAATGAGCAGTTCTTC.